A single sample is the source of the 15 T cell receptor beta chains below, sequenced in a study of T-cell reconstitution after alpha-beta-depleted transplantation in children. A library of TCRbeta sequences, prepared with unique molecular identifiers, was generated. TCRdb re-called the PCR reads with MiXCR, one entry per CDR3 protein. The table includes around 380,000 distinct CDR3 sequences, approximately 11% detected once. Sequencing used PBMCs from the stem cell graft donor, obtained from the stem cell graft. These receptors all stem from a human donor who donated a stem cell graft to a child with acute myeloid leukemia.

This clonotype was seen ten or more times. The chain carries TRBV7-2 and TRBJ2-7; 13 nucleotides agree with TRBD2. Germline V gene sequence: CDR1 SGHTA, CDR2 FQGNSA. This CDR3 region has 17 residues. Trimming cost V 5 bases and J 5 bases; bases outside gene matches: 12. Here the CDR3 DNA reads TGTGCCAGCAGCACTACTAGCGGGAGGGCCTGGGGAAACGAGCAGTACTTC. Amino acids: CASSTTSGRAWGNEQYF.

This clonotype showed up many times. The CDR3 DNA sequence: TGCAGCGCAAACCTGGGACTAGCGGGAGGACCAGGTACGCAGTATTTT. Its protein product is CSANLGLAGGPGTQYF. V usage is TRBV29-1 and J usage is TRBJ2-3; 15 bases line up with TRBD2. CDR1 SQVTM and CDR2 ANQGSEA come from the germline V gene. V lost 7 bases to trimming and J lost 8 bases; unmatched junction nucleotides: 13. The CDR3 runs 16 residues.

This chain uses TRBV29-1 with TRBJ2-7, with D tentatively TRBD2 (5 bases). The CDR3 loop spans 11 amino acids. The V gene's germline CDR1 is SQVTM and CDR2 ANQGSEA. V was pared by 5 bases and J by 4 bases, with 9 bases between. CDR3 residues: CSVLEGYEQYF. The DNA for the CDR3 is TGCAGCGTTCTTGAGGGATACGAGCAGTACTTC.

There are many counts of this clonotype. The V gene is TRBV5-1, the J gene TRBJ2-5; the match to TRBD2 covers 13 bases. CDR1 and CDR2 from the germline V gene are SGHRS and YFSETQ. V shed 4 bases and J 4 bases; nucleotides not matched to a gene: 7. This CDR3 contains 16 residues. CDR3 sequence (DNA): TGCGCCAGCAGCCCGGGACTAGCGGGGAGCAGAGAGACCCAGTACTTC. This codes for CASSPGLAGSRETQYF.

The V call is TRBV5-1, the J call TRBJ1-2, with 7 bases aligning to TRBD1. Losses at the gene ends were 4 bases for V and 0 bases for J; bases not matched to a gene: 6. This CDR3 comprises 15 residues. Germline CDR1 and CDR2: SGHRS and YFSETQ. This chain's CDR3 is CASSRGTASNYGYTF. Here the CDR3 DNA reads TGCGCCAGCAGCCGAGGGACAGCTTCTAACTATGGCTACACCTTC.

This chain joins TRBV12-3 or TRBV12-4 and TRBJ1-2, with 8 bases fitting TRBD1. The CDR3 consists of 15 residues. Trimming cost V 3 bases and J 5 bases; bases outside gene matches: 8. The CDR3 DNA follows: TGTGCCAGCAGTTTTGGTCAGGGGGCGCGGTATGGCTACACCTTC. It yields the protein CASSFGQGARYGYTF.

This clonotype was seen a few times. CDR3 residues: CASSPGPSEQYV. CDR3 nucleotide sequence: TGTGCCAGCAGCCCTGGCCCCTCCGAGCAGTACGTC. V gene TRBV7-9 combines with J gene TRBJ2-7; D remains unclear. Looked up from germline, CDR1 is SEHNR and CDR2 is FQNEAQ (reference sequence). Trimming took 5 bases from V and 6 from J, leaving 11 bases between them. This CDR3 has 12 amino acids.

This clonotype was observed at least ten times. The chain joins TRBV28 to TRBJ1-4; a weak D match, TRBD1 (6 bases). With 8 bases removed from V and 7 bases from J, the gap between germline ends came to 14 bases. Per the germline V gene, CDR1 is MDHEN and CDR2 is SYDVKM. This CDR3 region has 13 residues. The CDR3 DNA is TGTGCCAGCGGGCCAGGGGTTTTTGAAAAACTGTTTTTT. This sequence encodes CASGPGVFEKLFF. The full variable domain, completed using reference TRBV28 and TRBJ1-4, is DVKVTQSSRYLVKRTGEKVFLECVQDMDHENMFWYRQDPGLGLRLIYFSYDVKMKEKGDIPEGYSVSREKKERFSLILESASTNQTSMYLCASGPGVFEKLFFGSGTQLSVL.

This chain joins TRBV2 and TRBJ2-5, with 9 bases matching TRBD1. Germline-derived CDR1 and CDR2 are SNHLY and FYNNEI. The J segment lost 3 bases and the V segment lost 3 bases, leaving 2 bases of the junction unmatched. The CDR3 covers 14 residues. CDR3 sequence reads: CASSERQGEETQYF. CDR3 sequence (DNA): TGTGCCAGCAGTGAGAGACAGGGGGAAGAGACCCAGTACTTC.

This clonotype was seen more than once but under ten times. The V and J genes are TRBV3-1 and TRBJ1-2, with D hard to call. V was clipped by 0 bases and J by 6 bases, with 11 bases between them. Germline V gene data show CDR1 as LGHDT and CDR2 as YNNKEL (reference sequence). The CDR3 consists of 14 residues. The CDR3 bases are TGTGCCAGCAGCCAAGATGCGGGGATGGATGGCTACACCTTC. This encodes CASSQDAGMDGYTF.

V is TRBV11-2 and J is TRBJ2-5, with D possibly TRBD2 on 7 matching bases. Trimming removed 2 bases from V and 4 bases from J, with 14 bases in between. Germline-derived CDR1 and CDR2 are SGHAT and FQNNGV. There are 15 residues in the CDR3. The CDR3 is CASSLLSGGLETQYF. The CDR3 DNA reads as TGTGCCAGCAGCTTACTATCGGGGGGCTTAGAGACCCAGTACTTC.

This clonotype was counted only a few times. V gene TRBV2 combines with J gene TRBJ2-6; 8 bases map to TRBD1. The CDR3 has 15 amino acids. V was pared by 5 bases and J by 4 bases, with 4 bases of the junction left unmatched. In germline, CDR1 is SNHLY, CDR2 FYNNEI. CDR3 sequence: CASSPTGDGANVLTF. DNA of the CDR3: TGTGCCAGCAGTCCGACAGGGGACGGGGCCAACGTCCTGACTTTC.

As concerns this clonotype: Compared with germline, one end of the junction differs, possibly owing to a read error. CDR3 bases: TGCTGTGCTAGAGATAGCGGGGACGGGGGGGCCTACAATGAGCAGTTCTTC. Translated: CCARDSGDGGAYNEQFF. V is TRBV20-1 and J is TRBJ2-1, with TRBD2 identical over 8 bases. This CDR3 region has 17 residues. The germline CDR1 and CDR2 sequences are DFQATT and SNEGSKA (reference sequence).

This clonotype has at least ten counts. The V and J genes are TRBV7-8 and TRBJ2-3; maybe TRBD1 (6 bases). CDR1 and CDR2 from the germline V gene are SGHVS and FQNEAQ. The V end lost 5 bases, the J end lost 3 bases, and 15 bases lay between the germline ends. The CDR3 runs to 15 residues. Here the CDR3 reads CASSPKGVRTDTQYF. The CDR3 nucleotides are TGTGCCAGCAGCCCCAAGGGGGTGAGGACAGATACGCAGTATTTT.

V and J are TRBV12-3 or TRBV12-4 and TRBJ2-7; no definite D call. The CDR3 extends over 13 amino acids. Between the trimmed V and J ends, which lost 6 bases and 3 bases, there was a span of 12 bases. The CDR3 coding sequence is TGTGCCAGCAGCCCCTCAATATTCTACGAGCAGTACGTC. Protein: CASSPSIFYEQYV.